This paragraph reports one T cell receptor beta chain. What it recognizes is unknown. Data came from immunoSEQ multiplex PCR; TCRdb stores just in-frame clones and leaves some out. The table includes more than 60,000 clones, more than 85% detected once. This sample is part of a study of OX40 agonist ivuxolimab in advanced cancers. Study-level findings and limits: Clonal expansion from baseline to week 6 occurred in both CD4+ and CD8+ T cells. Low levels of normalized T-cell clonal expansion also appeared in some nonresponders. Compared with others, partial responders at 0.1-3.0 mg/kg displayed clonal expansion among the lowest.

Trimming cost V 5 bases and J 7 bases, with 9 bases left between them. CDR3 size: 11 residues. Germline lookup yields CDR1 LNHDA and CDR2 SQIVND (reference sequence). This receptor was obtained from an adult with an advanced solid tumor such as melanoma, head and neck, liver or kidney cancer. Material: CD4+ or CD8+ T cells sorted from blood, obtained in a trial of the OX40 agonist ivuxolimab. The genes are TRBV19 and TRBJ2-7; no clear D gene. Here the CDR3 reads CASSFGGEQYF. The CDR3 region has the DNA TGTGCCAGTAGTTTCGGTGGGGAGCAGTACTTC.